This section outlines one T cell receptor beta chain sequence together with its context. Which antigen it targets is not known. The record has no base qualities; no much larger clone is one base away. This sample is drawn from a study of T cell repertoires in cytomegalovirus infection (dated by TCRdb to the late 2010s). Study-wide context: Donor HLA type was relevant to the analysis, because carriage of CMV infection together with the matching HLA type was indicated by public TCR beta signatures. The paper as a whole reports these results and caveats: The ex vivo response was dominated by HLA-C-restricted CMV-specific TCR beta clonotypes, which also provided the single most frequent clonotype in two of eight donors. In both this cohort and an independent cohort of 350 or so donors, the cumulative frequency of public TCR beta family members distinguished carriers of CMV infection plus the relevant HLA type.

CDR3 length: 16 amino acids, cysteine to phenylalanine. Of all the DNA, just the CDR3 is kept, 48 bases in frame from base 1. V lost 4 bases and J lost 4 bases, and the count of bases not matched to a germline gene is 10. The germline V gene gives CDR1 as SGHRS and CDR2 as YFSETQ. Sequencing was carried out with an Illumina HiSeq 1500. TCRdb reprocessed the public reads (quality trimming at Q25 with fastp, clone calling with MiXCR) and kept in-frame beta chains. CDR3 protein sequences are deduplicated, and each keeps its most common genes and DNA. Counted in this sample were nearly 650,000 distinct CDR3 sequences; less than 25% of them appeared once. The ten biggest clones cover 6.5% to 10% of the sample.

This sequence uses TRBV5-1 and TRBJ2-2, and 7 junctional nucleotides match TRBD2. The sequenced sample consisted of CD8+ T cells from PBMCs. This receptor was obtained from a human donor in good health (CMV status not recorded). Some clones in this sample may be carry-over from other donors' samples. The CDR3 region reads CASSAKGGSFTGELFF. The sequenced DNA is TGCGCCAGCAGCGCGAAGGGCGGGAGCTTCACCGGGGAGCTGTTTTTT.